This TCR beta chain was identified during a study of cytomegalovirus exposure and HLA in healthy donors. Study-level background: Assignment to the Caucasian-associated ancestry cluster applied to approximately 79% of the 350 to 500 genotyped donors.

As regards this clone: The antigen remains unidentified.

Notes on the study in general: In vitro data verified a few CMV-associated chains as specific for CMV antigens. Indistinguishable V segments, including TRBV6-2 and TRBV6-3, were excluded. A further, later analysis showed that HLA-associated TCR beta chains (compared with equally common others) were more clonally expanded.

The ends lost 6 bases at V and 6 bases at J; junction bases unmatched: 10. The germline V gene encodes CDR1 SGHTA and CDR2 FQGNSA. The CDR3 has 15 amino acids. The PCR had 60 Vbeta and 13 Jbeta primers. TCRdb keeps only in-frame clones here, not all; method: immunoSEQ multiplex PCR. The profile shows about 190,000 clones, over 70% of them singletons. This receptor was identified in a woman in her 30s in good health and CMV-seropositive. V is TRBV7-2 and J is TRBJ2-5; the match to TRBD1 covers 10 bases. The sample was PBMCs. This CDR3 is CASRQAGQGLKTQYF. The CDR3 DNA reads TGTGCCAGCAGGCAGGCGGGACAGGGGCTAAAGACCCAGTACTTC.